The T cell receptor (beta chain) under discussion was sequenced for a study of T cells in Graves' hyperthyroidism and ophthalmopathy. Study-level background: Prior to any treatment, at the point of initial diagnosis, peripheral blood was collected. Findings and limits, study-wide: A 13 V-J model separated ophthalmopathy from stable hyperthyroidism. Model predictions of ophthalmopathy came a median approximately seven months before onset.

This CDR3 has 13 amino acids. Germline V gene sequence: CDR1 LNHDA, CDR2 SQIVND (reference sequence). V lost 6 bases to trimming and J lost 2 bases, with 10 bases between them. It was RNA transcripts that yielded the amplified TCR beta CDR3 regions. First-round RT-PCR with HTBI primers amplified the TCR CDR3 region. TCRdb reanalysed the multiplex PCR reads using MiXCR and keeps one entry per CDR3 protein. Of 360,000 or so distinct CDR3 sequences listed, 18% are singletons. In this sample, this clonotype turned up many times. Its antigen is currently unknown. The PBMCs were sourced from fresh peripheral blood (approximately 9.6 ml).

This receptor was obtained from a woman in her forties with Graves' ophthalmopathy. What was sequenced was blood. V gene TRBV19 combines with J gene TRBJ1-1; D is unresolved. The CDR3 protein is CASSDSFNTEAFF. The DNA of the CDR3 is TGTGCCAGTAGCGATAGTTTTAACACTGAAGCTTTCTTT.